These 17 T cell receptor beta chains were sequenced from one sample in a study of T cells after yellow fever vaccination. TCRdb called the 5' RACE reads again in MiXCR, with one record for every CDR3 protein. The repertoire has some 560,000 distinct CDR3 sequences, roughly a sixth of them found once; the top ten carry 17%. Source: PBMCs, taken about 5 days after the first yellow fever vaccination. These receptors originate from a young man who received the YFV17D yellow fever vaccine.

The V call is TRBV28, the J call TRBJ2-1, with D hard to call. The CDR3 contains 15 residues. V was cut by 2 bases and J by 4 bases, with 12 bases left in between. Germline V CDR1 and CDR2: MDHEN, SYDVKM. The CDR3 DNA follows: TGTGCCAGCAGTTTAATTTCGGCACTTTACAATGAGCAGTTCTTC. Translated: CASSLISALYNEQFF.

This clonotype has only a few counts. The chain is built from TRBV29-1 and TRBJ2-2; D is possibly TRBD1 (6 bases). Germline assignment: CDR1 SQVTM and CDR2 ANQGSEA. This CDR3 is 14 amino acids long. The V end lost 6 bases, the J end lost 2 bases, and 13 bases lay between the germline ends. The chain's CDR3 is CSVSGTFNTGELFF. The CDR3 region has the DNA TGCAGCGTCTCCGGGACATTTAACACCGGGGAGCTGTTTTTT.

This clonotype was observed a single time. The chain combines TRBV7-9 with TRBJ2-3; D not resolved. The CDR3 is 13 residues long. V gave up 3 bases and J gave up 4 bases, with 8 bases separating them. Germline V CDR1 and CDR2: SEHNR, FQNEAQ (reference sequence). Written as DNA, the CDR3 is TGTGCCAGCAGCTTCATGGGGTCAGATACGCAGTATTTT. Encoded protein: CASSFMGSDTQYF.

The chain has TRBV10-3 and TRBJ2-2, with a possible D match to TRBD1 (5 bases). Germline-derived CDR1 and CDR2 are ENHRY and SYGVKD. Trimming removed 0 bases from V and 4 bases from J, with 12 bases in between. The CDR3 has 16 amino acids. DNA of the CDR3: TGTGCCATCAGTGAGTCGTGGCAGGGCGGCACCGGGGAGCTGTTTTTT. It translates to CAISESWQGGTGELFF.

In its sample, this clonotype was seen a few times. The rearrangement links TRBV18 to TRBJ1-1; D is unclear. The CDR3 length is 13 residues. Trimming took 0 bases from V and 4 from J, leaving 6 bases between them. Germline V gene lookup returns CDR1 KGHSH and CDR2 LQKENI. The CDR3 DNA is TGTGCCAGCTCACCACCTGAGTTCACTGAAGCTTTCTTT. Translated: CASSPPEFTEAFF.

The chain has TRBV4-3 and TRBJ2-1; D ambiguous. With 0 bases removed from V and 2 bases from J, the gap between germline ends came to 14 bases. The CDR3 loop spans 17 amino acids. CDR1 is LGHNA and CDR2 is YSLEER in the germline V gene. CDR3 sequence (DNA): TGCGCCAGCAGCCAAGAACGACGTACTCTAACCTACAATGAGCAGTTCTTC. Amino acid sequence: CASSQERRTLTYNEQFF.

The CDR3 DNA is TGCGCCAGCAGCCCGGGGACAGGGGGCGCAGATACGCAGTATTTT. Protein: CASSPGTGGADTQYF. The chain joins TRBV5-1 to TRBJ2-3; 12 nucleotides match TRBD1. CDR3 size: 15 residues. V was clipped by 4 bases and J by 4 bases; unmatched bases: 4. Germline CDR1 SGHRS, CDR2 YFSETQ.

This clonotype showed up just a few times. The chain couples TRBV28 to TRBJ2-7; a weak D match, TRBD1 (6 bases). Germline-derived CDR1 and CDR2 are MDHEN and SYDVKM. The V gene lost 2 bases and the J gene lost 5 bases, with 16 bases spanning the gap. This CDR3 region has 15 residues. CDR3 amino acids: CASSLGGRGNDEQYV. The CDR3 bases are TGTGCCAGCAGTTTAGGGGGAAGGGGGAACGACGAGCAGTACGTC.

Worth noting for this clonotype: Mismatch with germline at one junction end may stem from a read error. V gene TRBV7-9 combines with J gene TRBJ1-2; 7 bases map to TRBD1. CDR1 is SEHNR, CDR2 FQNEAQ, per germline (reference sequence). This CDR3 has 14 residues. The chain's CDR3 is CASILPDREGGYTF. In DNA, the CDR3 is TGTGCCAGCATCTTACCCGACAGGGAAGGTGGCTACACCTTC.

V and J are TRBV3-1 and TRBJ2-1; 8 positions agree with TRBD2. J lost 6 bases, V lost 4 bases, and 5 bases had no gene match. CDR3 length: 14 amino acids. In germline, CDR1 is LGHDT, CDR2 YNNKEL (reference sequence). CDR3 DNA: TGTGCCAGCAGCCTAACCGGGACTAGCAATGAGCAGTTCTTC. Its protein is CASSLTGTSNEQFF.

In its sample, this clonotype was seen a few times. The genes are TRBV15 and TRBJ2-5; 8 bases match TRBD2. CDR3 length equals 15 residues. Per the germline V gene, CDR1 is LNHNV and CDR2 is YYDKDF (reference sequence). V gave up 0 bases and J gave up 4 bases; unmatched junction bases: 4. As DNA, the CDR3 is TGTGCCACCAGCAGAGACGAGAGCGGGGGAGAGACCCAGTACTTC. Translation: CATSRDESGGETQYF.

The rearrangement uses TRBV4-1 and TRBJ1-1; D perhaps matches TRBD1 (5 bases). Trimming left V 0 bases short and J 0 bases short, with 14 bases between. Germline values: CDR1 MGHRA, CDR2 YSYEKL. The CDR3 consists of 17 residues. The chain's CDR3 is CASSQESGGGMNTEAFF. In nucleotides, the CDR3 is TGCGCCAGCAGCCAAGAGAGTGGGGGTGGCATGAACACTGAAGCTTTCTTT.

The CDR3 sequence is CASSRDRGRSGELFF. DNA of the CDR3: TGCGCCAGCAGCCGAGACAGGGGGCGATCCGGGGAGCTGTTTTTT. The gene calls are TRBV5-1 and TRBJ2-2; 10 bases line up with TRBD1. This CDR3 is 15 amino acids long. Losses at the gene ends were 4 bases for V and 6 bases for J; bases not matched to a gene: 6. The germline V gene has CDR1 SGHRS and CDR2 YFSETQ.

This clonotype was detected a few times. The J gene is TRBJ1-1, the V gene TRBV28; TRBD1 matches at 7 bases. Trimming at V came to 7 bases and at J to 12 bases, leaving 8 bases not matched to a gene. This CDR3 has 11 residues. The germline V gene has CDR1 MDHEN and CDR2 SYDVKM. The CDR3 DNA reads as TGTGCCAGCACCTTACAGGGGATGCCTTTCTTT. Translating gives CASTLQGMPFF.

This clonotype came up a few times. The gene calls are TRBV28 and TRBJ2-4; a weak D match, TRBD1 (5 bases). Trimming took 4 bases from V and 0 from J, leaving 10 bases between them. The germline V gene encodes CDR1 MDHEN and CDR2 SYDVKM. This CDR3 comprises 15 residues. The CDR3 here is CASSSGFLAKNIQYF. The CDR3 DNA sequence: TGTGCCAGCAGTTCAGGGTTTCTAGCCAAAAACATTCAGTACTTC.

This clonotype turned up a few times. The CDR3 region has the DNA TGCGCCAGCAGCTTGAACTGGGCTAATGAAAAACTGTTTTTT. Translating it yields CASSLNWANEKLFF. The chain is built from TRBV5-1 and TRBJ1-4, with unresolved D. This CDR3 has 14 amino acids. From germline, CDR1 is SGHRS and CDR2 YFSETQ. Trimming pared 1 base from V and 3 bases from J, leaving 7 bases between. Looking up the rest from reference TRBV5-1 and TRBJ1-4 gives the full variable domain: KAGVTQTPRYLIKTRGQQVTLSCSPISGHRSVSWYQQTPGQGLQFLFEYFSETQRNKGNFPGRFSGRQFSNSRSEMNVSTLELGDSALYLCASSLNWANEKLFFGSGTQLSVL.

V gene TRBV7-8 combines with J gene TRBJ1-4, with D possibly TRBD1 on 6 matching bases. The CDR3 spans 17 residues. V was clipped by 1 base and J by 0 bases, with 12 bases between them. Per the germline V gene, CDR1 is SGHVS and CDR2 is FQNEAQ. CDR3 bases: TGTGCCAGCAGCTTAGGGCGACAGGTTGCAACTAATGAAAAACTGTTTTTT. Protein product: CASSLGRQVATNEKLFF.